These 32 T cell receptor beta chains originate from one sample sequenced in a study of lymphopenia after photon versus proton radiotherapy. Sequenced by immunoSEQ multiplex PCR; TCRdb stores in-frame clones only, minus some. The sample yields about 45,000 clones, 85% seen once. Sequences were derived from peripheral blood, sampled from a patient treated with photon-based radiotherapy. These receptors all stem from a man aged 40-55 years with gastric cancer.

This chain links TRBV2 with TRBJ1-2; maybe TRBD1 (5 bases). The CDR3 is 13 amino acids. Trimming stripped 6 bases from V and 3 bases from J, with 11 bases between. Per the germline V gene, CDR1 is SNHLY and CDR2 is FYNNEI. The CDR3 DNA is TGTGCCAGCAGGGCAGGGTCTGACTATGGCTACACCTTC. It specifies CASRAGSDYGYTF.

The rearrangement links TRBV19 to TRBJ1-1; D is unresolved. Germline V lookup: CDR1 LNHDA, CDR2 SQIVND (reference sequence). The CDR3 is 11 residues long. V shed 8 bases and J shed 3 bases, with 7 bases lying between them. CDR3 sequence (DNA): TGTGCCAGTGTTAGGGACACTGAAGCTTTCTTT. It is translated as CASVRDTEAFF.

The gene calls are TRBV18 and TRBJ1-6; a weak D match, TRBD1 (5 bases). CDR1 is KGHSH and CDR2 is LQKENI in the germline V gene. CDR3 size: 14 residues. Trimming cost V 0 bases and J 7 bases, with 7 bases left between them. The CDR3 sequence: CASSPPGENSPLHF. CDR3 nucleotide sequence: TGTGCCAGCTCACCACCGGGGGAGAATTCACCCCTCCACTTT.

This rearrangement joins TRBV7-1 to TRBJ2-3, with 9 nucleotides matching TRBD2. TRBV7-1 carries the ORF label, with uncertain function. The CDR3 contains 15 residues. The J segment lost 0 bases and the V segment lost 6 bases, leaving 4 bases of the junction unmatched. The DNA for the CDR3 is TGTGCCAGCAGTAGCGGGAGTACTAGCACAGATACGCAGTATTTT. Its protein is CASSSGSTSTDTQYF.

The chain uses TRBV29-1 and TRBJ2-7; tentative D call: TRBD1 (5 bases). CDR3 length equals 12 residues. Trimming stripped 2 bases from V and 6 bases from J, with 11 bases between. In germline, CDR1 is SQVTM, CDR2 ANQGSEA. CDR3 bases: TGCAGCGTTGAAACAGGCTCCGGCGAGCAGTACTTC. It yields the protein CSVETGSGEQYF.

The chain is built from TRBV6-1 and TRBJ1-1; D not resolved. The CDR3 sequence is 13 residues long. With 5 bases removed from V and 2 bases from J, the gap between germline ends came to 9 bases. Germline assignment: CDR1 MNHNS and CDR2 SASEGT. CDR3 coding DNA: TGTGCCAGCAGTAATACGATCAACACTGAAGCTTTCTTT. Translation gives CASSNTINTEAFF.

The chain carries TRBV11-2 and TRBJ1-2, with no clear D. This CDR3 contains 14 residues. The V end lost 4 bases, the J end lost 1 base, and 10 bases lay between the germline ends. Germline loops: CDR1 SGHAT, CDR2 FQNNGV. CDR3 protein: CASSSDGLNYGYTF. The CDR3 DNA sequence: TGTGCCAGCAGCTCGGACGGCCTTAACTATGGCTACACCTTC.

The chain combines TRBV5-1 with TRBJ2-7, with D possibly being TRBD1 or TRBD2 (5 bases each). The CDR3 length is 14 residues. Per germline, CDR1 SGHRS and CDR2 YFSETQ. Between the trimmed V and J ends, which lost 1 base and 3 bases, there was a span of 11 bases. Written as DNA, the CDR3 is TGCGCCAGCAGCTTGTGGGACGGCAACTACGAGCAGTACTTC. It yields the protein CASSLWDGNYEQYF.

The chain employs TRBV15 and TRBJ2-4, with D unclear. From germline, CDR1 is LNHNV and CDR2 YYDKDF (reference sequence). V shed 3 bases and J shed 3 bases, with 6 bases lying between them. The CDR3 spans 13 residues. The CDR3 sequence: CATSRENKNIQYF. CDR3 bases: TGTGCCACCAGCAGGGAAAACAAAAACATTCAGTACTTC.

V and J are TRBV5-4 and TRBJ1-2, with D possibly being TRBD1 (5 bases). This CDR3 is built from 13 residues. The V gene lost 1 base and the J gene lost 8 bases, with 12 bases spanning the gap. CDR1 and CDR2 (germline): SGHNT, YYREEE (reference sequence). The DNA for the CDR3 is TGTGCCAGCAGCTTGTTTGGGGGGAGAGGCTACACCTTC. Protein sequence: CASSLFGGRGYTF.

V and J are TRBV19 and TRBJ1-1, with a possible D match to TRBD1 (5 bases). Germline CDR1 and CDR2: LNHDA and SQIVND (reference sequence). The CDR3 consists of 14 residues. V was clipped by 2 bases and J by 5 bases, with 12 bases between them. The CDR3 DNA reads TGTGCCAGTAGTATAACTGGGGGTGCGACTGAAGCTTTCTTT. Its protein is CASSITGGATEAFF. Using reference TRBV19 and TRBJ1-1 for the parts outside the CDR3, the full variable domain is DGGITQSPKYLFRKEGQNVTLSCEQNLNHDAMYWYRQDPGQGLRLIYYSQIVNDFQKGDIAEGYSVSREKKESFPLTVTSAQKNPTAFYLCASSITGGATEAFFGQGTRLTVV.

This clone occurred once. This sequence joins TRBV5-4 and TRBJ2-2; perhaps TRBD1 as D (6 bases). Per the germline V gene, CDR1 is SGHNT and CDR2 is YYREEE (reference sequence). The V end was cut by 3 bases, the J end by 7 bases, with 13 bases between. This CDR3 has 14 residues. The CDR3 spells CASSSQGIVGELFF. CDR3 DNA sequence: TGTGCCAGCAGCTCGCAGGGGATAGTCGGGGAGCTGTTTTTT.

The chain employs TRBV5-1 and TRBJ2-1; 7 bases agree with TRBD2. CDR3 length equals 15 residues. Per germline, CDR1 SGHRS and CDR2 YFSETQ. After removal of 2 bases from V and 0 bases from J, the junction contained 2 bases not matched to a gene. CDR3 nucleotides: TGCGCCAGCAGCTTCGGGGGGAGCTCCTACAATGAGCAGTTCTTC. Protein: CASSFGGSSYNEQFF.

This clone was seen once. CDR3 sequence (DNA): TGTGCCAGCAGCATCCTGAGGGGCGCTGAAGCTTTCTTT. It specifies CASSILRGAEAFF. The V gene is TRBV6-1, the J gene TRBJ1-1; weak D call: TRBD1 (5 bases). Germline loops: CDR1 MNHNS, CDR2 SASEGT. The ends were cut back, 6 bases at V and 6 bases at J, with 14 bases in the middle. This CDR3 spans 13 amino acids.

The chain is built from TRBV7-9 and TRBJ1-6, with a possible D match to TRBD1 (6 bases). There are 14 residues in the CDR3. Germline lookup yields CDR1 SEHNR and CDR2 FQNEAQ (reference sequence). The V end was cut by 2 bases, the J end by 7 bases, with 9 bases between. CDR3 sequence reads: CASSLMRGNSPLHF. In nucleotides, the CDR3 is TGTGCCAGCAGCTTAATGAGGGGGAATTCACCCCTCCACTTT. The entire variable domain, with the rest obtained from reference TRBV7-9 and TRBJ1-6, is as follows: DTGVSQNPRHKITKRGQNVTFRCDPISEHNRLYWYRQTLGQGPEFLTYFQNEAQLEKSRLLSDRFSAERPKGSFSTLEIQRTEQGDSAMYLCASSLMRGNSPLHFGNGTRLTVT.

This chain joins TRBV7-1 and TRBJ1-1; D unresolved. TRBV7-1 is recorded as an ORF, its role being uncertain. The CDR3 has 12 amino acids. V lost 5 bases, J lost 7 bases, and 11 bases lay in between. The chain's CDR3 is CASSLSKLEAFF. CDR3 nucleotide sequence: TGTGCCAGCAGCCTAAGCAAGCTTGAAGCTTTCTTT.

As for this clone: Other DNA variants within this sample encode the same CDR3. The V call is TRBV11-2, the J call TRBJ1-1; the D is unclear. The CDR3 extends over 14 amino acids. V gave up 1 base and J gave up 1 base, with 7 bases separating them. Germline V gives CDR1 SGHAT, CDR2 FQNNGV. This CDR3 reads CASSLVRGNTEAFF. DNA for the CDR3: TGTGCCAGCAGCTTAGTTCGGGGGAACACTGAAGCTTTCTTT.

This clone was recorded a few times. This sequence joins TRBV4-3 and TRBJ1-2, with D possibly being TRBD1 (6 bases). CDR1 is LGHNA, CDR2 YSLEER, per germline. The CDR3 is made up of 16 amino acids. V was clipped by 0 bases and J by 4 bases, with 15 bases between them. The CDR3 nucleotides are TGCGCCAGCAGCCAAGACACAACATGGACAGTCTATGGCTACACCTTC. It codes for CASSQDTTWTVYGYTF.

The chain employs TRBV6-1 and TRBJ2-7; D might be TRBD1 or TRBD2, each matching 5 bases. CDR3 length: 15 residues. The V gene lost 7 bases and the J gene lost 2 bases, with 18 bases spanning the gap. Germline loops: CDR1 MNHNS, CDR2 SASEGT. CDR3 sequence: CASTWNPGLTYEQYF. CDR3 nucleotide sequence: TGTGCCAGCACCTGGAACCCGGGGCTTACCTACGAGCAGTACTTC.

This clone was seen once. V and J are TRBV21-1 and TRBJ2-7; the D call in the table, TRBD2, was not verified against the DNA. TRBV21-1 is annotated as a pseudogene. CDR3 size: 17 residues. The CDR3 sequence is CASSKIGGQGLSYEQYF. The CDR3 DNA sequence: TGTGCCAGCAGCAAAATCGGGGGGCAGGGCCTTTCCTACGAGCAGTACTTC.

Of note for this clone: The sample contains more than one DNA sequence encoding this CDR3. The chain combines TRBV2 with TRBJ2-7; 13 nucleotides agree with TRBD2. J was trimmed by 2 bases and V by 6 bases; bases with no gene match: 1. This CDR3 has 14 amino acids. Per germline, CDR1 SNHLY and CDR2 FYNNEI. The CDR3 DNA follows: TGTGCCAGCAGCGGGACTAGCGGGGCCTACGAGCAGTACTTC. Translating gives CASSGTSGAYEQYF.

The chain recombines TRBV5-1 with TRBJ2-3; the D is unclear. Per germline, CDR1 SGHRS and CDR2 YFSETQ. The CDR3 is made up of 12 amino acids. Trimming removed 0 bases at V and 6 bases at J, with 5 bases between. CDR3 protein: CASSLAKDTQYF. In nucleotides, the CDR3 is TGCGCCAGCAGCTTGGCCAAGGATACGCAGTATTTT.

The chain employs TRBV5-8 and TRBJ2-2; no clear D gene. The length of the CDR3 is 13 residues. Trimming stripped 1 base from V and 5 bases from J, with 6 bases between. The V gene's germline CDR1 is SGHTS and CDR2 YDEGEE. This CDR3 reads CASSLIVTGELFF. CDR3 coding DNA: TGTGCCAGCAGCTTGATAGTTACCGGGGAGCTGTTTTTT.

This chain uses TRBV7-6 with TRBJ2-5, with D possibly TRBD2 on 5 matching bases. Per germline, CDR1 SGHVS and CDR2 FNYEAQ. This CDR3 is 14 amino acids long. V lost 0 bases to trimming and J lost 5 bases, with 10 bases between them. Written as DNA, the CDR3 is TGTGCCAGCAGCTTAGCGCTTGAGGGTGAGACCCAGTACTTC. Translating it yields CASSLALEGETQYF.

The V and J genes are TRBV4-3 and TRBJ2-7; D may be TRBD1 or TRBD2 (5 bases each). Per germline, CDR1 LGHNA and CDR2 YSLEER. The V and J ends lost 1 base and 0 bases respectively, with 10 bases between them. The CDR3 totals 15 residues. For the CDR3, the DNA is TGCGCCAGCAGCCAAGTAGAGGGGAGCTCCTACGAGCAGTACTTC. Its protein is CASSQVEGSSYEQYF.

This clone was picked up a small number of times. The V gene is TRBV13, the J gene TRBJ2-7, with TRBD1 matching over 7 bases. Germline lookup yields CDR1 PRHDT and CDR2 FYEKMQ (reference sequence). This CDR3 is 15 amino acids long. Trimming took 5 bases from V and 3 from J; bases not matched to a gene: 10. The CDR3 DNA reads as TGTGCCAGCAGCCCCCAGGGACAGAGCTACTACGAGCAGTACTTC. Residues: CASSPQGQSYYEQYF.

The chain uses TRBV11-2 and TRBJ1-2; D not resolved. Per the germline V gene, CDR1 is SGHAT and CDR2 is FQNNGV. V shed 5 bases and J shed 6 bases, with 10 bases lying between them. There are 12 residues in the CDR3. CDR3 bases: TGTGCCAGCAGCGGGCCAGATAATGGCTACACCTTC. It translates to CASSGPDNGYTF.

The chain carries TRBV6-1 and TRBJ2-7, with a possible D match to TRBD1 (5 bases). The germline CDR1 and CDR2 sequences are MNHNS and SASEGT. CDR3 length: 15 amino acids. The V and J ends lost 0 bases and 6 bases respectively, with 15 bases between them. CDR3 bases: TGTGCCAGCAGTGAAGCGCTTCAGAAAGGGGCCGAGCAGTACTTC. Its translation is CASSEALQKGAEQYF.

The V gene is TRBV5-4, the J gene TRBJ1-2; maybe TRBD1 (5 bases). This CDR3 is built from 15 residues. V shed 4 bases and J shed 5 bases, with 18 bases lying between them. Per the germline V gene, CDR1 is SGHNT and CDR2 is YYREEE (reference sequence). The CDR3 loop reads CASSAGGPSDYGYTF. CDR3 in DNA: TGTGCCAGCAGCGCCGGGGGTCCGTCCGATTATGGCTACACCTTC.

The rearrangement joins TRBV19 to TRBJ2-1; 11 nucleotides align to TRBD2. V lost 2 bases to trimming and J lost 1 base; unmatched junction nucleotides: 4. The CDR3 consists of 17 residues. Germline CDR1 is LNHDA and CDR2 is SQIVND (reference sequence). The CDR3 DNA reads as TGTGCCAGTAGTATATCGCCTAGCGGGGGGTCCTACAATGAGCAGTTCTTC. Residues: CASSISPSGGSYNEQFF.

The chain links TRBV10-3 to TRBJ1-2, with unresolved D. Germline CDR1 is ENHRY and CDR2 is SYGVKD. V gave up 2 bases and J gave up 1 base, with 5 bases separating them. This CDR3 spans 13 amino acids. The CDR3 sequence: CAISEAGNYGYTF. As DNA, the CDR3 is TGTGCCATCAGTGAGGCGGGTAACTATGGCTACACCTTC.

The chain combines TRBV27 with TRBJ2-3; no clear D gene. V lost 5 bases and J lost 0, with 9 bases in between. CDR1 is MNHEY, CDR2 SMNVEV, per germline (reference sequence). The CDR3 length is 14 residues. The chain's CDR3 is CASSGARSTDTQYF. The CDR3 coding sequence is TGTGCCAGCAGTGGTGCACGGAGCACAGATACGCAGTATTTT.